Following are 7 T cell receptor beta chains from one sample sequenced in a study of regulatory T cells in long-lasting Graves disease. Time point given: persistent/refractory GD, antithyroid drugs over 5 years with positive TRAb. Following extraction of RNA from PBMCs, that RNA was used to make the TCR library. Assembly of TCR beta libraries relied on iRepertoire HTBI primers together with Arm-PCR of CDR3 regions. TCRdb reanalysed the multiplex PCR reads using MiXCR and keeps one entry per CDR3 protein. The table shows over 350,000 distinct CDR3 sequences, with roughly 20% occurring only once. The sample was peripheral blood mononuclear cells (PBMCs), taken when the disease was refractory, from a patient treated with antithyroid drugs. The receptors stem from a female donor with Graves disease.

The V gene is TRBV29-1, the J gene TRBJ2-7; TRBD2 agrees at 8 bases. From germline, CDR1 is SQVTM and CDR2 ANQGSEA. This CDR3 contains 16 residues. J lost 5 bases, V lost 4 bases, and 16 bases had no gene match. In nucleotides, the CDR3 is TGCAGCGTTGCTTTCGGACTAGCCGACGGAGTTAACGAGCAGTACTTC. Its protein product is CSVAFGLADGVNEQYF.

This clonotype showed up many times. CDR3 sequence: CASSSIWTANTEAFF. CDR3 nucleotide sequence: TGTGCCAGCAGTTCCATTTGGACAGCCAACACTGAAGCTTTCTTT. The J gene is TRBJ1-1, the V gene TRBV28, with D perhaps matching TRBD1 (6 bases). Germline V gene data show CDR1 as MDHEN and CDR2 as SYDVKM. The CDR3 totals 15 residues. The V end lost 4 bases, the J end lost 2 bases, and 14 bases lay between the germline ends.

The chain uses TRBV5-1 and TRBJ2-7; TRBD1 matches 11 bases. V lost 0 bases to trimming and J lost 5 bases; unmatched junction nucleotides: 4. In germline, CDR1 is SGHRS, CDR2 YFSETQ. The CDR3 length is 15 residues. The CDR3: CASSLVGQGAHEQYF. Here the CDR3 DNA reads TGCGCCAGCAGCTTGGTTGGACAGGGGGCCCACGAGCAGTACTTC.

With regard to this clonotype: A single base separates this from a much larger clone, so it may be a read error. This chain uses TRBV6-2 or TRBV6-3 with TRBJ2-2, with 9 nucleotides matching TRBD2. Germline CDR1 and CDR2: MNHEY and SVGEGT. J gave up 1 base and V 6 bases, and 3 bases lay outside the gene matches. CDR3 length equals 15 residues. The CDR3 DNA reads TGTGCCAGCAGGCCGACTAGCGGGAACACCGGGGAGCTGTTTTTT. It codes for CASRPTSGNTGELFF.

In its sample, this clonotype was seen many times. This chain joins TRBV6-1 and TRBJ2-7; tentatively, D is TRBD1 (6 bases). The CDR3 has 13 residues. Germline CDR1 is MNHNS and CDR2 is SASEGT. V lost 4 bases and J lost 2, with 9 bases in between. CDR3 nucleotide sequence: TGTGCCAGCAGTGGGGGGACAACCTACGAGCAGTACTTC. Protein sequence: CASSGGTTYEQYF.

Many counts were recorded for this clonotype. The chain carries TRBV30 and TRBJ1-6, with a weak D call TRBD1 (5 bases). The germline V gene has CDR1 GTSNPN and CDR2 SVGIG (reference sequence). Trimming pared 4 bases from V and 6 bases from J, leaving 13 bases between. The CDR3 runs 14 residues. CDR3 protein: CAWTGRGTNSPLHF. In nucleotides, the CDR3 is TGTGCCTGGACCGGACGAGGGACTAATTCACCCCTCCACTTT.

A remark on this clonotype: A much larger clonotype is one base distant, so this may be a read error. The chain has TRBV6-1 and TRBJ1-1, with D unresolved. The CDR3 totals 13 residues. CDR1 MNHNS and CDR2 SASEGT come from the germline V gene. CDR3 sequence (DNA): TGTGCCAGCAGGACGACGGTGAACACTGAAGCTCTCTTT. Translated: CASRTTVNTEALF.